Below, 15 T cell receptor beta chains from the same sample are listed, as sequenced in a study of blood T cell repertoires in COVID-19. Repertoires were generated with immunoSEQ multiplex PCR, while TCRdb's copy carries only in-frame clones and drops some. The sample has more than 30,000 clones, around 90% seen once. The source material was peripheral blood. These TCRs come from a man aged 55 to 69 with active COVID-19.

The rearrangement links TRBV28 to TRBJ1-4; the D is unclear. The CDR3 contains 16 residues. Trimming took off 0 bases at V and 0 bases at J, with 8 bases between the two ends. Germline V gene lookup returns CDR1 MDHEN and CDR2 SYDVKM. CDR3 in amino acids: CASSLWEASTNEKLFF. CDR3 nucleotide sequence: TGTGCCAGCAGTTTATGGGAGGCCTCAACTAATGAAAAACTGTTTTTT.

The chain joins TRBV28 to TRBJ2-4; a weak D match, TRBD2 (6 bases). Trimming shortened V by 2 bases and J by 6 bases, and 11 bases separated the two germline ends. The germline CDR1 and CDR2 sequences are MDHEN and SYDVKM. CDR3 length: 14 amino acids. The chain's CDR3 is CASSLGRGLNIQYF. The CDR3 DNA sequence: TGTGCCAGCAGTTTAGGGCGGGGACTAAACATTCAGTACTTC.

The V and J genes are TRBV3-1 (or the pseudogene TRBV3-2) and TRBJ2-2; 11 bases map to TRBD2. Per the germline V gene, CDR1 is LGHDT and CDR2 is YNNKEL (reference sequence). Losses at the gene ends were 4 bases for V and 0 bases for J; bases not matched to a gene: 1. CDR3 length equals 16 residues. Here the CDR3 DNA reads TGTGCCAGCAGCCTGGGACTAGCGGCGAACACCGGGGAGCTGTTTTTT. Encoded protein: CASSLGLAANTGELFF.

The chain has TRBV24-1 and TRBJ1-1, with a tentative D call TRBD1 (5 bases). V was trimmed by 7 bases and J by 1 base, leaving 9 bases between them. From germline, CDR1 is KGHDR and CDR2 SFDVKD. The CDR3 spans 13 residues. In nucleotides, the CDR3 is TGTGCCACCAGCAGGGAACCGAACACTGAAGCTTTCTTT. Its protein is CATSREPNTEAFF.

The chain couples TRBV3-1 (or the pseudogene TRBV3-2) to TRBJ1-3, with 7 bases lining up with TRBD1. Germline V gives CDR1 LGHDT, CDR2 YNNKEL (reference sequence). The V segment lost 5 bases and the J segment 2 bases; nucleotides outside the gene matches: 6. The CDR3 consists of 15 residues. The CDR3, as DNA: TGTGCCAGCAGCTCGACAGGGCGGACTGGAAACACCATATATTTT. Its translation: CASSSTGRTGNTIYF.

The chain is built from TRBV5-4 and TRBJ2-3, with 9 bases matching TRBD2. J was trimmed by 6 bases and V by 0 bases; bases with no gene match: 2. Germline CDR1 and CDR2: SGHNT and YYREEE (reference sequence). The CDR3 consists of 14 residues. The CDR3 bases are TGTGCCAGCAGCTTGGGACTAGCGGTTGATACGCAGTATTTT. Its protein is CASSLGLAVDTQYF.

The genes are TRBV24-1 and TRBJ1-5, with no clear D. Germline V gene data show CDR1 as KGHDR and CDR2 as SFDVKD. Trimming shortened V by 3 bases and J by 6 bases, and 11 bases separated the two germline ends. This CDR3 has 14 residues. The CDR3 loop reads CATSDIGPGQPQHF. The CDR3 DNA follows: TGTGCCACCAGTGATATAGGCCCGGGTCAGCCCCAGCATTTT.

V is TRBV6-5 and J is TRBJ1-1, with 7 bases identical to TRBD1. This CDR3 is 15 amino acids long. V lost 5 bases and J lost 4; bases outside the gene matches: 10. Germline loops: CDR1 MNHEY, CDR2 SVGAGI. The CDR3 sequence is CASSSVAEGATEAFF. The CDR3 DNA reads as TGTGCCAGCAGTAGCGTGGCAGAGGGGGCCACTGAAGCTTTCTTT.

This CDR3 is CASSLGMSTRVEEQYF. The DNA for the CDR3 is TGTGCCAGCAGCTTAGGGATGTCGACCAGGGTAGAGGAGCAGTACTTC. The chain employs TRBV11-2 and TRBJ2-7; weak D call: TRBD1 (5 bases). Germline V CDR1 and CDR2: SGHAT, FQNNGV. The CDR3 consists of 16 residues. The V end was cut by 1 base, the J end by 7 bases, with 20 bases between.

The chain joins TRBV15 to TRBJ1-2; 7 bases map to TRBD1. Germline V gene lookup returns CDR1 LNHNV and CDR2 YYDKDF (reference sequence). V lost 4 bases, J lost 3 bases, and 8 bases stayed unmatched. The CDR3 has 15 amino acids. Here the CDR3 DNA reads TGTGCCACCAGCACAGGAAGGGGGCGCCACTATGGCTACACCTTC. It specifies CATSTGRGRHYGYTF.

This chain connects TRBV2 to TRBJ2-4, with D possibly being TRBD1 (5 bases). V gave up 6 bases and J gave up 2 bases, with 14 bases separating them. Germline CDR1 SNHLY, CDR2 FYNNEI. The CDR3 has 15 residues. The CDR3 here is CASSGSGPTKNIQYF. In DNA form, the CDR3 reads TGTGCCAGCAGCGGTTCAGGGCCAACCAAAAACATTCAGTACTTC.

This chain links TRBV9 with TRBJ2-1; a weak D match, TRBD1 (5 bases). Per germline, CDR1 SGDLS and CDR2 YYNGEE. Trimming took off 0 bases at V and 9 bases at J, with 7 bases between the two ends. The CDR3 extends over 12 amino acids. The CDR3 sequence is CASSVGGGEQFF. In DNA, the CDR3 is TGTGCCAGCAGCGTAGGGGGCGGTGAGCAGTTCTTC.

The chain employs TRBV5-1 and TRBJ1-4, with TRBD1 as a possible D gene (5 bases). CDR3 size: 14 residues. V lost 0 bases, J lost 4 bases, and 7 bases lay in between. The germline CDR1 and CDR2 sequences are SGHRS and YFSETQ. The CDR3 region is CASSLVQGNEKLFF. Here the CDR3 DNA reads TGCGCCAGCAGCTTGGTCCAGGGTAATGAAAAACTGTTTTTT.

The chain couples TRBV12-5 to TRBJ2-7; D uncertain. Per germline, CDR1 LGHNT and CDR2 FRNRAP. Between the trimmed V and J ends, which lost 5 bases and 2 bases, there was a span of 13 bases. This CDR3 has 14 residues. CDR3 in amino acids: CASGPTLGPYEQYF. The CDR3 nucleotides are TGTGCTAGTGGTCCAACCTTGGGCCCCTACGAGCAGTACTTC. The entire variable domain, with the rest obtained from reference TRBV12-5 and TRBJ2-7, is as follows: DARVTQTPRHKVTEMGQEVTMRCQPILGHNTVFWYRQTMMQGLELLAYFRNRAPLDDSGMPKDRFSAEMPDATLATLKIQPSEPRDSAVYFCASGPTLGPYEQYFGPGTRLTVT.

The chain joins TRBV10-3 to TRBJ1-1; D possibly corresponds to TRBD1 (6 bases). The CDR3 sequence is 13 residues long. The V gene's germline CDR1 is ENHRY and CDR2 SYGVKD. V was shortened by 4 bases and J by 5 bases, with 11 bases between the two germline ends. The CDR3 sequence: CAISANRETEAFF. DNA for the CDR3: TGTGCCATCAGTGCCAACAGGGAAACTGAAGCTTTCTTT.